This TCR beta chain was captured in a study of vaccination effects on CD4 cells after COVID-19 (dated by TCRdb to the early 2020s). The study in broad terms: In the ViraFEST assay, PBMC were stimulated with viral peptide pools, and antigen-specific CD4+ T cell clonotypes were then identified by expansion using TCR sequencing. Altogether, around 9 COVID-19 convalescent patients and a handful of SARS-CoV-2-naive healthy vaccine recipients made up the full study. Across the study, the median time from the second dose to post-vaccine sampling was 72 days (range 14 to 241). Each well held around 2 million PBMC cultured in IMDM containing approximately 5.3% human AB serum, 9 to 10 IU/ml IL-2 and gentamicin, along with roughly 10 ug/ml peptides. Cultures from other donors in the study were sequenced using the Oncomine TCR Beta short-read assay on an Illumina iSeq 100. SARS-CoV-2 spike-specific CD4+ TCR repertoires were compared before and after mRNA vaccination in COVID-19 convalescent patients and in infection-naive vaccine recipients.

After more than nine days of culture, CD4+ T cells were isolated with the EasySep CD4+ T cell isolation kit. Each participant got two doses of an mRNA SARS-CoV-2 vaccine, either BNT162b2 or mRNA-1273. The absence of prior SARS-CoV-2 infection in healthy vaccine recipients was confirmed by negative nucleocapsid antibodies before and after vaccination. On days 3 and 7, half of the culture medium was replaced with fresh IL-2-containing medium. Unless noted otherwise, every peptide stimulation condition was grown in triplicate wells. PBMC were separated from whole blood using Ficoll-Paque Plus gradient centrifugation and were then either cryopreserved at -140C or used fresh. The QIAamp micro DNA kit was used to extract genomic DNA from the cultured CD4+ T cells. Remarks on this clone: Its specific antigen is unknown. Within one base of it there is no much larger clone, and no base qualities were kept.

General conclusions and limits of the study: Only a small number of convalescent patients were included, and no early post-infection timepoints were available, which limited the study. Among healthy vaccine recipients, nearly all vaccine-induced clones were SARS-CoV-2 mono-reactive, and just 1 of 255 was cross-reactive with common cold coronaviruses. At late post-vaccination timepoints, both infection-induced and vaccine-induced clones showed marked clonal contraction, consistent with waning T cell responses.

Trimming removed 4 bases from V and 5 bases from J; the gene matches leave 9 bases unexplained. The germline V gene encodes CDR1 LNHNV and CDR2 YYDKDF (reference sequence). Its CDR3 holds 16 amino acids, cysteine through phenylalanine. CDR3 DNA only is kept here, 48 bases in frame from base 1. Libraries were made using the immunoSEQ multiplex PCR assay. TCR beta CDR3 sequencing was performed on DNA from the cultured, isolated CD4+ T cells. From the authors' description of their analysis: Non-productive TCR sequences were removed, reads were trimmed to the CDR3 region, and CDR3s of at least 7 amino acids were retained. Antigen-specific clonotypes were identified with the MANAFEST web app by comparing expansion in peptide wells against reference cultures. Positive clones required FDR<0.05 expansion versus reference and all other wells, odds ratio above 5, and frequency above 0.1% in two replicate wells. A clonotype was defined as cross-reactive if the clonotype was significantly expanded both in SARS-CoV-2 spike wells and in at least one common cold coronavirus spike condition. CDR3 similarity was assessed by Levenshtein distance using the stringdist R package, and unrooted trees were constructed with ape in R 3.6.1. TCRdb re-hosts the immuneACCESS table, in-frame sequences only. Its copies lack some clones; in the studies checked, an unresolved V gene accounts for under half of them, and the cause for the rest is not known. Clone size and V and J calls were adopted from that table, with D and trimming inferred from the DNA. Here the sample has about 73,000 clones; 73% occur a single time. The ten most abundant clones make up approximately 2.2% of the sample.

The rearrangement combines TRBV15 with TRBJ2-5, with 11 middle bases fitting TRBD2. The source is a human donor who received a COVID-19 vaccine. The starting material was CD4+ T cells from PBMCs cultured without peptide, obtained after COVID-19 vaccination. The DNA is TGTGCCACCAGCATCAGTAGCGGGGGGGCCGAGGAGACCCAGTACTTC. This sequence encodes CATSISSGGAEETQYF.